This T cell receptor (beta chain) was retrieved from a study of tumor-infiltrating lymphocytes in oesophageal squamous cell carcinoma. In TCRdb, the PCR reads were re-called with MiXCR into one record per CDR3 protein. The sample holds under 15,000 distinct CDR3 sequences; roughly three fifths are singletons and the top ten take under 55%. This clonotype was picked up one time. The DNA is omitted, as the CDR3 cannot be located on it reliably, and the CDR3 follows TCRdb's listing. Germline V gene lookup returns CDR1 MNHNY and CDR2 SVGAGI (reference sequence). The CDR3 adds up to 24 amino acids, both ends counted.

Material for sequencing was esophageal tumor tissue. The rearrangement links TRBV6-6 to TRBJ2-7; the DNA was not compared with TRBD1, the D call given in the table. The TCR comes from a female donor with esophageal squamous cell carcinoma. The CDR3 sequence: CASSYRVDNEQFFGAGTPYNEQFF.